This entry lists 25 T cell receptor beta chains sequenced from one sample in a study of blood T cell repertoires in COVID-19. The assay was immunoSEQ multiplex PCR, and TCRdb's table has in-frame clones only and misses some. The table has about 54,000 clones, 75% to 95% seen once. Specimen: peripheral blood. The receptors come from a woman in her thirties or forties with active COVID-19.

In this sample, this clone turned up once. The J gene is TRBJ1-1, the V gene TRBV5-1, with a tentative D call TRBD1 (6 bases). Germline loops: CDR1 SGHRS, CDR2 YFSETQ. With 4 bases removed from V and 4 bases from J, the gap between germline ends came to 17 bases. The CDR3 is 15 residues long. CDR3 bases: TGCGCCAGCAGCGGGAACAGGGATGTGGGCACTGAAGCTTTCTTT. It translates to CASSGNRDVGTEAFF.

The chain couples TRBV5-1 to TRBJ2-3, with a possible D match to TRBD1 (6 bases). The CDR3 is 14 residues long. CDR1 is SGHRS and CDR2 is YFSETQ in the germline V gene. Trimming removed 3 bases at V and 2 bases at J, with 10 bases between. The CDR3 DNA is TGCGCCAGCAGCTACGACAGGACCACAGATACGCAGTATTTT. Amino acid sequence: CASSYDRTTDTQYF.

This clone was picked up one time. The chain combines TRBV5-4 with TRBJ2-5; D remains ambiguous. CDR1 is SGHNT, CDR2 YYREEE, per germline (reference sequence). Trimming stripped 4 bases from V and 0 bases from J, with 10 bases between. The CDR3 consists of 14 residues. The CDR3 sequence: CASSPSADQETQYF. As DNA, the CDR3 is TGTGCCAGCAGCCCCAGCGCCGACCAAGAGACCCAGTACTTC.

The rearrangement joins TRBV27 to TRBJ1-4, with D hard to call. Germline values: CDR1 MNHEY, CDR2 SMNVEV (reference sequence). The CDR3 contains 13 residues. With 5 bases removed from V and 0 bases from J, the gap between germline ends came to 4 bases. CDR3 sequence: CASSPTTNEKLFF. In DNA, the CDR3 is TGTGCCAGCAGTCCAACAACTAATGAAAAACTGTTTTTT.

This clone was counted once. J is TRBJ1-4 and V is TRBV9, with D unresolved. CDR3 length equals 15 residues. CDR1 and CDR2 (germline): SGDLS, YYNGEE. V was trimmed by 2 bases and J by 6 bases, leaving 14 bases between them. DNA for the CDR3: TGTGCCAGCAGCGTCGAGGCGCGGAATCATGAAAAACTGTTTTTT. Protein sequence: CASSVEARNHEKLFF.

This chain connects TRBV7-3 to TRBJ2-1, with TRBD1 identical over 7 bases. Trimming cost V 5 bases and J 8 bases; bases outside gene matches: 6. CDR1 is SGHTA and CDR2 is FQGTGA in the germline V gene. The CDR3 runs to 13 residues. Here the CDR3 reads CASSQTGVHEQFF. The CDR3 coding sequence is TGTGCCAGCAGCCAAACAGGGGTACATGAGCAGTTCTTC.

This sequence joins TRBV5-4 and TRBJ1-1; D is possibly TRBD1 (5 bases). The length of the CDR3 is 13 residues. With 2 bases removed from V and 1 base from J, the gap between germline ends came to 6 bases. The germline V gene encodes CDR1 SGHNT and CDR2 YYREEE (reference sequence). DNA for the CDR3: TGTGCCAGCAGCTTACAGGCGAACACTGAAGCTTTCTTT. Residues: CASSLQANTEAFF.

The chain links TRBV7-3 to TRBJ2-2, with TRBD2 matching 7 bases. Germline lookup yields CDR1 SGHTA and CDR2 FQGTGA. Trimming at V came to 2 bases and at J to 3 bases, leaving 9 bases not matched to a gene. CDR3 length: 17 amino acids. The CDR3 reads CASSLVAASGYTGELFF. The CDR3 DNA sequence: TGTGCCAGCAGCTTAGTCGCGGCTAGCGGTTACACCGGGGAGCTGTTTTTT. Together with reference TRBV7-3 and TRBJ2-2, the CDR3 gives the full variable domain: GAGVSQTPSNKVTEKGKYVELRCDPISGHTALYWYRQSLGQGPEFLIYFQGTGAADDSGLPNDRFFAVRPEGSVSTLKIQRTERGDSAVYLCASSLVAASGYTGELFFGEGSRLTVL.

The sample holds one count of this clone. This chain connects TRBV7-9 to TRBJ2-3; 8 bases are shared with TRBD2. The germline CDR1 and CDR2 sequences are SEHNR and FQNEAQ (reference sequence). The CDR3 loop spans 15 amino acids. Unmatched junction bases numbered 11, after V lost 6 bases and J lost 6 bases. The CDR3 nucleotides read TGTGCCAGCAGTCAAAGGCGGGGGGCTCGCGATACGCAGTATTTT. Protein sequence: CASSQRRGARDTQYF.

The rearrangement joins TRBV19 to TRBJ2-7, with 8 bases lining up with TRBD1. Germline trimming cut 0 bases from V and 5 bases from J; bases unmatched to any gene: 6. The germline CDR1 and CDR2 sequences are LNHDA and SQIVND (reference sequence). The length of the CDR3 is 15 residues. The CDR3 nucleotides read TGTGCCAGTAGTATAGATGCAGGGGGCCTCGACGAGCAGTACTTC. Its protein is CASSIDAGGLDEQYF. Filled out from reference TRBV19 and TRBJ2-7, the complete variable domain reads DGGITQSPKYLFRKEGQNVTLSCEQNLNHDAMYWYRQDPGQGLRLIYYSQIVNDFQKGDIAEGYSVSREKKESFPLTVTSAQKNPTAFYLCASSIDAGGLDEQYFGPGTRLTVT.

This clone was seen only once. The chain is built from TRBV6-5 and TRBJ1-1; perhaps TRBD1 as D (5 bases). The CDR3 extends over 15 amino acids. CDR1 and CDR2 from the germline V gene are MNHEY and SVGAGI. V was pared by 5 bases and J by 1 base, with 14 bases between. CDR3 sequence reads: CASSRLGQTNTEAFF. Written as DNA, the CDR3 is TGTGCCAGCAGTCGACTCGGACAAACGAACACTGAAGCTTTCTTT.

The chain is built from TRBV7-3 and TRBJ2-1; 9 nucleotides align to TRBD2. This CDR3 is 17 amino acids long. Trimming at V came to 4 bases and at J to 7 bases, leaving 14 bases not matched to a gene. Germline assignment: CDR1 SGHTA and CDR2 FQGTGA. The CDR3 is CASSSGPRGGARNEQFF. The CDR3 DNA sequence: TGTGCCAGCAGCTCCGGCCCCCGCGGGGGGGCGAGGAATGAGCAGTTCTTC.

This chain links TRBV6-5 with TRBJ1-1, with TRBD1 matching over 7 bases. Germline V gene sequence: CDR1 MNHEY, CDR2 SVGAGI. V shed 7 bases, J shed 1 base, and the junction held 6 bases outside the gene matches. The CDR3 runs to 14 residues. For the CDR3, the DNA is TGTGCCAGCACCCGGGACAGCTGGAACACTGAAGCTTTCTTT. It is translated as CASTRDSWNTEAFF.

This chain joins TRBV2 and TRBJ1-1, with D unresolved. Per the germline V gene, CDR1 is SNHLY and CDR2 is FYNNEI. The CDR3 runs to 13 residues. V was clipped by 6 bases and J by 0 bases, with 8 bases between them. CDR3 in amino acids: CASSQNMNTEAFF. The CDR3, as DNA: TGTGCCAGCAGCCAGAACATGAACACTGAAGCTTTCTTT.

This sequence joins TRBV2 and TRBJ2-7; 9 bases are a match to TRBD1. Looked up from germline, CDR1 is SNHLY and CDR2 is FYNNEI. After removal of 7 bases from V and 5 bases from J, the junction contained 15 bases not matched to a gene. This CDR3 has 16 amino acids. CDR3 sequence reads: CASKGTGPSIGNEQYF. In nucleotides, the CDR3 is TGTGCCAGCAAAGGGACAGGGCCCTCAATAGGAAACGAGCAGTACTTC.

The chain couples TRBV29-1 to TRBJ2-2; D remains unclear. The CDR3 contains 13 residues. Per the germline V gene, CDR1 is SQVTM and CDR2 is ANQGSEA. V lost 5 bases and J 8 bases, leaving 15 bases between the germline ends. The chain's CDR3 is CSVSPTAPGELFF. DNA of the CDR3: TGCAGCGTTAGTCCCACAGCCCCGGGGGAGCTGTTTTTT.

The V and J genes are TRBV5-1 and TRBJ2-5; 9 nucleotides align to TRBD2. The V gene end was trimmed by 1 base and the J gene end by 3 bases; junction bases not matched to a gene: 1. Germline assignment: CDR1 SGHRS and CDR2 YFSETQ. CDR3 size: 14 residues. CDR3 sequence (DNA): TGCGCCAGCAGCTTGTGGACTAGCGAAGAGACCCAGTACTTC. Its protein is CASSLWTSEETQYF.

This rearrangement joins TRBV7-9 to TRBJ1-5; 7 nucleotides agree with TRBD1. From germline, CDR1 is SEHNR and CDR2 FQNEAQ (reference sequence). The V gene end was trimmed by 1 base and the J gene end by 1 base; junction bases not matched to a gene: 10. The CDR3 extends over 18 amino acids. DNA of the CDR3: TGTGCCAGCAGCTTAGGAGGAATGACAGGGAAAAGCAATCAGCCCCAGCATTTT. This encodes CASSLGGMTGKSNQPQHF.

This chain links TRBV5-1 with TRBJ1-1; the D is unclear. The germline gives CDR1 SGHRS, CDR2 YFSETQ. The CDR3 length is 15 residues. V gave up 0 bases and J gave up 4 bases, with 13 bases separating them. The chain's CDR3 is CASSLAGDLRTEAFF. Here the CDR3 DNA reads TGCGCCAGCAGCTTGGCCGGGGATTTGCGCACTGAAGCTTTCTTT.

The J gene is TRBJ2-7, the V gene TRBV12-3 or TRBV12-4; 8 bases fit TRBD1. This CDR3 is 13 amino acids long. The ends lost 6 bases at V and 2 bases at J; junction bases unmatched: 3. CDR3 in amino acids: CASSLDRAYEQYF. The CDR3 nucleotides read TGTGCCAGCAGCTTGGACAGGGCCTACGAGCAGTACTTC.

This clone has a single count. The chain is built from TRBV3-1 (or the pseudogene TRBV3-2) and TRBJ2-3; tentatively, D is TRBD2 (5 bases). Germline CDR1 is LGHDT and CDR2 is YNNKEL (reference sequence). Trimming took off 0 bases at V and 5 bases at J, with 6 bases between the two ends. The CDR3 is 13 residues long. Here the CDR3 DNA reads TGTGCCAGCAGCCAAGAGGGGAGAGATACGCAGTATTTT. It encodes CASSQEGRDTQYF.

The CDR3 is CASSLGSSSYNEQFF. Written as DNA, the CDR3 is TGTGCCAGCAGCTTAGGTAGCAGCTCCTACAATGAGCAGTTCTTC. The V call is TRBV11-3, the J call TRBJ2-1, with D unresolved. Trimming cost V 1 base and J 0 bases, with 7 bases left between them. This CDR3 is 15 amino acids long. Germline V CDR1 and CDR2: SGHNT, YENEEA.

The chain combines TRBV19 with TRBJ2-3; D perhaps matches TRBD1 (6 bases). Trimming took 4 bases from V and 6 from J, leaving 14 bases between them. In germline, CDR1 is LNHDA, CDR2 SQIVND (reference sequence). The CDR3 is made up of 14 amino acids. CDR3 DNA: TGTGCCAGTAGTACCCCATGGGGGCTGGATACGCAGTATTTT. It yields the protein CASSTPWGLDTQYF.

The chain is built from TRBV19 and TRBJ2-7; TRBD1 might be the D (6 bases). CDR1 is LNHDA, CDR2 SQIVND, per germline (reference sequence). The CDR3 sequence is 12 residues long. Trimming took off 4 bases at V and 5 bases at J, with 9 bases between the two ends. The CDR3 is CASSTYRDEQYF. The CDR3 nucleotides read TGTGCCAGTAGTACGTACAGGGACGAGCAGTACTTC.

This clone appeared a single time. The chain carries TRBV5-1 and TRBJ1-3; TRBD1 matches 10 bases. The CDR3 extends over 17 amino acids. Germline trimming cut 2 bases from V and 3 bases from J; bases unmatched to any gene: 8. Looked up from germline, CDR1 is SGHRS and CDR2 is YFSETQ. CDR3 residues: CASSLTTGGLGGNTIYF. Written as DNA, the CDR3 is TGCGCCAGCAGCTTAACGACAGGGGGCTTGGGTGGAAACACCATATATTTT.